The 9 T cell receptor beta chains given below trace back to one sample, sequenced in a study of cytomegalovirus exposure and HLA in healthy donors. Amplification used 60 Vbeta primers and 13 Jbeta primers. Produced via immunoSEQ multiplex PCR; TCRdb's table is partial and in-frame only. The data show more than 55,000 clones, and the top ten clones hold roughly 5.2%. The sample comprised PBMCs. The receptor source for this set is a woman aged 40 to 50 in good health and CMV-seropositive.

This chain joins TRBV4-3 and TRBJ1-1, with D possibly matching TRBD1 (5 bases). Between the trimmed V and J ends, which lost 0 bases and 0 bases, there was a span of 11 bases. CDR3 size: 16 residues. Germline CDR1 is LGHNA and CDR2 is YSLEER. CDR3 DNA sequence: TGCGCCAGCAGCCAAGATCAGACAGTTATGAACACTGAAGCTTTCTTT. Translating gives CASSQDQTVMNTEAFF.

The rearrangement links TRBV6-1 to TRBJ1-4; possibly TRBD1 for D (5 bases). This CDR3 spans 15 amino acids. The germline V gene encodes CDR1 MNHNS and CDR2 SASEGT. V gave up 1 base and J gave up 11 bases, with 17 bases separating them. The CDR3 reads CASSEEGRNKGKLFF. For the CDR3, the DNA is TGTGCCAGCAGTGAAGAAGGGCGGAATAAGGGGAAACTGTTTTTT.

The CDR3 bases are TGTGCCAGTAAGGCTAGCGGGAGTTCCTACGAGCAGTACTTC. Its protein product is CASKASGSSYEQYF. The V call is TRBV19, the J call TRBJ2-5, with 10 positions matching TRBD2. The closer fit of TRBJ2-7 to the DNA end suggests the J call may be wrong. Germline lookup yields CDR1 LNHDA and CDR2 SQIVND (reference sequence). The CDR3 spans 14 residues.

The V call is TRBV7-9, the J call TRBJ2-1; TRBD1 agrees at 9 bases. CDR3 length: 16 residues. The V segment lost 2 bases and the J segment 7 bases; nucleotides outside the gene matches: 9. Germline V lookup: CDR1 SEHNR, CDR2 FQNEAQ (reference sequence). CDR3 sequence: CASSLPPGQGVNEQFF. DNA of the CDR3: TGTGCCAGCAGCTTACCTCCGGGACAGGGTGTAAATGAGCAGTTCTTC.

This chain connects TRBV12-5 to TRBJ1-1; D remains unclear. Trimming left V 5 bases short and J 2 bases short, with 15 bases between. The germline V gene has CDR1 LGHNT and CDR2 FRNRAP. The CDR3 spans 15 residues. The CDR3 protein is CASGAKLGLNTEAFF. Here the CDR3 DNA reads TGTGCTAGTGGTGCTAAACTCGGGTTAAACACTGAAGCTTTCTTT.

This chain uses TRBV7-2 with TRBJ1-2; no definite D call. The CDR3 extends over 16 amino acids. Germline lookup yields CDR1 SGHTA and CDR2 FQGNSA. Trimming pared 4 bases from V and 8 bases from J, leaving 23 bases between. The CDR3 reads CASSSPSSGNLAGYTF. CDR3 DNA sequence: TGTGCCAGCAGCTCCCCCTCGAGCGGAAACCTAGCCGGCTACACCTTC. Full variable domain (outside the CDR3, taken from reference TRBV7-2 and TRBJ1-2): GAGVSQSPSNKVTEKGKDVELRCDPISGHTALYWYRQSLGQGLEFLIYFQGNSAPDKSGLPSDRFSAERTGGSVSTLTIQRTQQEDSAVYLCASSSPSSGNLAGYTFGSGTRLTVV.

The chain joins TRBV4-3 to TRBJ2-7; 7 bases fit TRBD1. The germline CDR1 and CDR2 sequences are LGHNA and YSLEER. The ends lost 1 base at V and 7 bases at J; junction bases unmatched: 10. This CDR3 comprises 15 residues. The CDR3 bases are TGCGCCAGCAGCCAAGTTCCAGGGGGTTCGGGGGAGCAGTACTTC. It specifies CASSQVPGGSGEQYF.

The chain is built from TRBV7-8 and TRBJ2-5, with 12 bases fitting TRBD2. The CDR3 runs to 20 residues. Germline assignment: CDR1 SGHVS and CDR2 FQNEAQ. V shed 2 bases, J shed 5 bases, and the junction held 18 bases outside the gene matches. The CDR3 DNA reads TGTGCCAGCAGCTTACCAGATTATACTAGCGGGAGGAGGGGTCCGGAGACCCAGTACTTC. This translates into CASSLPDYTSGRRGPETQYF.

The CDR3 sequence is CASQGFYGYTF. CDR3 sequence (DNA): TGTGCCAGTCAGGGCTTTTATGGCTACACCTTC. This chain links TRBV28 with TRBJ1-2; D perhaps matches TRBD1 (5 bases). The length of the CDR3 is 11 residues. Germline assignment: CDR1 MDHEN and CDR2 SYDVKM. Trimming left V 9 bases short and J 5 bases short, with 10 bases between.